This entry lists 15 T cell receptor beta chains sequenced from one sample in a study of T cells in localized non-small cell lung cancer. Profiling relied on immunoSEQ multiplex PCR, and the TCRdb table lists in-frame clones only, not all of them. The data contain 30,000 to 45,000 clones, roughly 87% of them singletons. The sequenced sample was peripheral blood, obtained before any cancer treatment. Receptors were obtained from a woman between 35 and 75 years old with stage I lung adenocarcinoma.

The V gene is TRBV5-4, the J gene TRBJ2-7; D ambiguous. This CDR3 region has 13 residues. V was clipped by 2 bases and J by 0 bases, with 6 bases between them. Germline V gene sequence: CDR1 SGHNT, CDR2 YYREEE (reference sequence). As DNA, the CDR3 is TGTGCCAGCAGCTTCCGGAGCTCCTACGAGCAGTACTTC. This translates into CASSFRSSYEQYF.

The chain has TRBV19 and TRBJ1-2; 8 nucleotides agree with TRBD1. V shed 1 base, J shed 0 bases, and the junction held 7 bases outside the gene matches. The length of the CDR3 is 17 residues. Per the germline V gene, CDR1 is LNHDA and CDR2 is SQIVND (reference sequence). CDR3 nucleotides: TGTGCCAGTAGTATAGGGGCAGGGGGCCCTGCTAACTATGGCTACACCTTC. This gives the protein CASSIGAGGPANYGYTF.

This rearrangement joins TRBV2 to TRBJ1-3, with 8 bases aligning to TRBD1. The CDR3 extends over 19 amino acids. Germline V gene sequence: CDR1 SNHLY, CDR2 FYNNEI. V shed 7 bases and J 0 bases; nucleotides not matched to a gene: 17. The CDR3 spells CASKRTFMTGARSGNTIYF. For the CDR3, the DNA is TGTGCCAGCAAACGAACGTTTATGACAGGGGCCCGCTCTGGAAACACCATATATTTT.

The genes are TRBV18 and TRBJ2-3; no definite D call. V lost 5 bases and J 0 bases, leaving 6 bases between the germline ends. CDR3 length equals 13 residues. Germline V gives CDR1 KGHSH, CDR2 LQKENI. The CDR3 is CASSGSSTDTQYF. The CDR3 bases are TGTGCCAGCTCAGGGTCTAGCACAGATACGCAGTATTTT.

The chain employs TRBV6-1 and TRBJ2-7; no reliable D call. The V gene's germline CDR1 is MNHNS and CDR2 SASEGT. Trimming removed 5 bases at V and 2 bases at J, with 10 bases between. The CDR3 is 13 amino acids. This chain's CDR3 is CASSSLWTYEQYF. The CDR3 coding sequence is TGTGCCAGCAGTTCTTTATGGACCTACGAGCAGTACTTC.

This clone came up once. This chain joins TRBV28 and TRBJ1-3; D remains ambiguous. Germline values: CDR1 MDHEN, CDR2 SYDVKM. The CDR3 totals 16 residues. The V gene lost 6 bases and the J gene lost 2 bases, with 17 bases spanning the gap. The CDR3 DNA is TGTGCCAGCAGCCGACCTGCAGAAGGTACTGGAAACACCATATATTTT. Encoded protein: CASSRPAEGTGNTIYF.

The gene calls are TRBV25-1 and TRBJ2-2; D remains ambiguous. The V gene's germline CDR1 is MGHDK and CDR2 SYGVNS. The CDR3 extends over 15 amino acids. Trimming took off 1 base at V and 7 bases at J, with 13 bases between the two ends. CDR3 nucleotide sequence: TGTGCCAGCAGTGAATTGTTAGCATCCGGCGGGGAGCTGTTTTTT. It yields the protein CASSELLASGGELFF.

The chain has TRBV19 and TRBJ1-5; D might be TRBD1 (6 bases). V shed 3 bases and J shed 7 bases, with 13 bases lying between them. This CDR3 comprises 14 residues. Germline CDR1 and CDR2: LNHDA and SQIVND (reference sequence). The CDR3 nucleotides read TGTGCCAGTAGTATGGGCAGGGGCCCCCAGCCCCAGCATTTT. Its protein product is CASSMGRGPQPQHF. The variable domain in full, completed from reference TRBV19 and TRBJ1-5, reads DGGITQSPKYLFRKEGQNVTLSCEQNLNHDAMYWYRQDPGQGLRLIYYSQIVNDFQKGDIAEGYSVSREKKESFPLTVTSAQKNPTAFYLCASSMGRGPQPQHFGDGTRLSIL.

This sequence joins TRBV5-1 and TRBJ2-3, with 11 positions matching TRBD2. The CDR3 has 16 residues. Trimming removed 5 bases from V and 0 bases from J; junction bases left unmatched: 5. In germline, CDR1 is SGHRS, CDR2 YFSETQ. CDR3 coding DNA: TGCGCCAGCAGGACACTAGCGGGGGCTAGCACAGATACGCAGTATTTT. Its protein product is CASRTLAGASTDTQYF.

This chain joins TRBV19 and TRBJ2-7; 7 nucleotides match TRBD1. J was trimmed by 3 bases and V by 3 bases; bases with no gene match: 2. Germline V gene data show CDR1 as LNHDA and CDR2 as SQIVND (reference sequence). This CDR3 comprises 13 residues. CDR3 loop: CASSMRDSYEQYF. The CDR3 region has the DNA TGTGCCAGTAGTATGAGGGACAGCTACGAGCAGTACTTC.

V gene TRBV5-6 combines with J gene TRBJ1-6; tentative D call: TRBD1 (6 bases). The V end lost 5 bases, the J end lost 6 bases, and 15 bases lay between the germline ends. Germline CDR1 reads SGHDT; CDR2 reads YYEEEE. The CDR3 has 15 amino acids. The CDR3 sequence is CASSTSGTSNSPLHF. The CDR3 DNA follows: TGTGCCAGCAGTACCTCCGGGACAAGTAATTCACCCCTCCACTTT.

The rearrangement joins TRBV5-4 to TRBJ2-2; D might be TRBD1 (5 bases). Looked up from germline, CDR1 is SGHNT and CDR2 is YYREEE (reference sequence). V lost 5 bases, J lost 4 bases, and 12 bases lay in between. The CDR3 extends over 14 amino acids. The CDR3 protein is CASRGQGSTGELFF. The CDR3 nucleotides are TGTGCCAGCAGAGGGCAGGGATCCACCGGGGAGCTGTTTTTT.

The rearrangement joins TRBV4-1 to TRBJ1-5, with TRBD1 identical over 9 bases. CDR3 length equals 17 residues. After removal of 1 base from V and 3 bases from J, the junction contained 7 bases not matched to a gene. The germline V gene encodes CDR1 MGHRA and CDR2 YSYEKL. CDR3 nucleotides: TGCGCCAGCAGCCAAGGTTGGACAGGGGAATTCAATCAGCCCCAGCATTTT. It is translated as CASSQGWTGEFNQPQHF.

This rearrangement joins TRBV2 to TRBJ2-3; D is undetermined. The CDR3 totals 14 residues. V lost 8 bases and J lost 1, with 13 bases in between. CDR1 is SNHLY and CDR2 is FYNNEI in the germline V gene. CDR3 sequence: CASLNVVRTDTQYF. The CDR3 DNA reads TGTGCCAGCTTGAACGTCGTCCGCACAGATACGCAGTATTTT. The full variable domain, its missing parts supplied by reference TRBV2 and TRBJ2-3, is EPEVTQTPSHQVTQMGQEVILRCVPISNHLYFYWYRQILGQKVEFLVSFYNNEISEKSEIFDDQFSVERPDGSNFTLKIRSTKLEDSAMYFCASLNVVRTDTQYFGPGTRLTVL.

The V gene is TRBV4-2, the J gene TRBJ2-1; D gene unclear. There are 13 residues in the CDR3. V was clipped by 3 bases and J by 6 bases, with 9 bases between them. Germline V gene sequence: CDR1 LGHNA, CDR2 YNFKEQ. The DNA for the CDR3 is TGTGCCAGCAGCCACCCCGCGCGCAATGAGCAGTTCTTC. It translates to CASSHPARNEQFF.